This is a list of T cell receptor beta chains from one sample in a study of cytomegalovirus exposure and HLA in healthy donors. Clones were sequenced by immunoSEQ multiplex PCR, and TCRdb holds only the in-frame ones, with some missing. This table holds 40,000 or so clones, more than 70% found once. Sequencing used PBMCs. The origin of the receptors is a woman between 25 and 40 years old in good health and CMV-seropositive. CDR3s leave out the opening cysteine and the closing phenylalanine or tryptophan.

TRBV7-9	TRBJ1-2	ASSLNINYGYT
TRBV28	TRBJ1-1	ASRSGQGYAF
TRBV7-8	TRBJ2-7	ASSLRGYEQY
TRBV28	TRBJ2-7	ASRTSRDSYEQY
TRBV5-1	TRBJ2-7	ASSLGTGTLSYEQY
TRBV7-9	TRBJ1-3	ASIPPPGSEFSGNTIY
TRBV5-4	TRBJ1-2	ASSLANRRGLGDGYT
TRBV5-4	TRBJ1-2	ASSSDRAKVGYT
TRBV6-1	TRBJ1-1	ASSEHAVTEAF
TRBV19	TRBJ1-1	ASSIETGGRAF
TRBV30	TRBJ2-7	AWSNLAREQY
TRBV2	TRBJ1-5	ASRRDLLAHQPQH
TRBV4-1	TRBJ1-2	ASSLQPQGVGYT
TRBV10-3	TRBJ1-6	AIRQGGSPLH
TRBV5-1	TRBJ2-1	ASSLVGGVDEQF
TRBV30	TRBJ1-6	AWREGTGYNSPLH
TRBV28	TRBJ1-1	ASSLDSFTGTEAF
TRBV9	TRBJ2-3	ASSVAPGGGTDTQY
TRBV19	TRBJ2-1	ASSILVRGNEQF
TRBV15	TRBJ1-3	ATSGPGLTTGNTIY
TRBV2	TRBJ1-2	ASRPNSSGGYP
TRBV2	TRBJ2-2	ASSGQAGELF
TRBV7-7	TRBJ2-5	ASSLSAKGETQY
TRBV28	TRBJ2-3	ASSSSGEGPDTQY
TRBV2	TRBJ1-2	ASSQPRGEGREGHGYT
TRBV6-5	TRBJ2-7	AIRKSGVRDEQY
TRBV6-4	TRBJ1-5	ASSRPTGGLPYSNQPQH
TRBV25-1	TRBJ1-2	ASSDANYGYT
TRBV29-1	TRBJ1-2	SVGLLDRDDFYGYT
TRBV9	TRBJ1-3	ASSVASGNSGNTIY
TRBV30	TRBJ2-2	GLEGRLGSGRPNTGELF
TRBV4-1	TRBJ2-4	ASSQDRENRRAKNIQY
TRBV25-1	TRBJ1-4	ASSEWSSQGGEKLF
TRBV18	TRBJ2-7	ASSPQGLGGEQY
TRBV19	TRBJ2-7	ASGTRGTYEQY
TRBV6-6	TRBJ2-1	ASSYLAGYNEQF
TRBV5-5	TRBJ2-5	ASSLSQETQY
TRBV19	TRBJ1-1	ASPGHFTEAF
TRBV18	TRBJ1-2	ASSPRTGPNYGYT
TRBV2	TRBJ2-7	ASSEDRIYEQY
TRBV13	TRBJ2-7	ASSTRMQGFTYEQY
TRBV5-1	TRBJ1-2	ASRSGQGAHGYT
TRBV28	TRBJ2-7	ASSNGGDGRTSYEQY
TRBV6-5	TRBJ2-7	ASNRDRGRYEQY
TRBV19	TRBJ1-2	ASSTSGGGLGYT
TRBV5-4	TRBJ1-1	ASSPDRAYTEAF
TRBV7-9	NA	ASSSRETGEQY
TRBV10-2	TRBJ2-1	ASRDGTSLVYNEQF